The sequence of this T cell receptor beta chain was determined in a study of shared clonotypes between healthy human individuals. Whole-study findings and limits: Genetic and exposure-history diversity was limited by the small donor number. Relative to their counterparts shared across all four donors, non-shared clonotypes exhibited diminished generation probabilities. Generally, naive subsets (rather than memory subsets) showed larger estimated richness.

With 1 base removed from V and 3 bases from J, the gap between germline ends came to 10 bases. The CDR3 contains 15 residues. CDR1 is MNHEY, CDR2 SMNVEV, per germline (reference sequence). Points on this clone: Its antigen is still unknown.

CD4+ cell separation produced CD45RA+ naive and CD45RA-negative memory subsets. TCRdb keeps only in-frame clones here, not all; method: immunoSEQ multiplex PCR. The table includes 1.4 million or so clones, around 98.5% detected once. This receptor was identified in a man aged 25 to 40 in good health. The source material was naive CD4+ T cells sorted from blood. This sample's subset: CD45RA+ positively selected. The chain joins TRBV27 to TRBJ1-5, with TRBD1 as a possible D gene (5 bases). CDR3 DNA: TGTGCCAGCAGTTTATTGGCAGGGTTCAATCAGCCCCAGCATTTT. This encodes CASSLLAGFNQPQHF.